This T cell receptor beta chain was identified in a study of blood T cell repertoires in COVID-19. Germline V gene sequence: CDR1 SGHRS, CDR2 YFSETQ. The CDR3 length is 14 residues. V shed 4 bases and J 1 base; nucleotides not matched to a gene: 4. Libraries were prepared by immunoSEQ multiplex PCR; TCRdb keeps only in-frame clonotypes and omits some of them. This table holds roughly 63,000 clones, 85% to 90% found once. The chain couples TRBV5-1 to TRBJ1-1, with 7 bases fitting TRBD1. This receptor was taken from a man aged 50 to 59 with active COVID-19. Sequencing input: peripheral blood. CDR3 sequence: CASSPGTANTEAFF. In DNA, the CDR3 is TGCGCCAGCAGCCCCGGGACAGCGAACACTGAAGCTTTCTTT. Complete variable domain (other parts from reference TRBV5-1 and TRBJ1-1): KAGVTQTPRYLIKTRGQQVTLSCSPISGHRSVSWYQQTPGQGLQFLFEYFSETQRNKGNFPGRFSGRQFSNSRSEMNVSTLELGDSALYLCASSPGTANTEAFFGQGTRLTVV.